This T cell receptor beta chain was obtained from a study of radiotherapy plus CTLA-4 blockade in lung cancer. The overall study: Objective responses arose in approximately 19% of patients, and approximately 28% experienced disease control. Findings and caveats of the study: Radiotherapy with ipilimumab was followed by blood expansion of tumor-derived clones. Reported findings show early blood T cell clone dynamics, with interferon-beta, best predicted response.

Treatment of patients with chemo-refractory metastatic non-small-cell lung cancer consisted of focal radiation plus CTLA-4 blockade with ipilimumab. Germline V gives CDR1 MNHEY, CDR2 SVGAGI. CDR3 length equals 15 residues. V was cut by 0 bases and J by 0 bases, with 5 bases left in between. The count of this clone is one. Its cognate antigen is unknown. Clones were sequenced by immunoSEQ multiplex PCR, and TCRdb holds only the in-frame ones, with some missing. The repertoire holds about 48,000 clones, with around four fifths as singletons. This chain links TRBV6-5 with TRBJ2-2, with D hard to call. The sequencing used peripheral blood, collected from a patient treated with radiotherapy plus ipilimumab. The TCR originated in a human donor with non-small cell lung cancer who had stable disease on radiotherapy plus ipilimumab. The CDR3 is CASSYSKPNTGELFF. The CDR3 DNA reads TGTGCCAGCAGTTACTCGAAGCCGAACACCGGGGAGCTGTTTTTT.